Below are 12 T cell receptor beta chains sequenced from a single sample in a study of blood T cell repertoires in COVID-19. The repertoire was sequenced with immunoSEQ multiplex PCR; TCRdb's copy has only in-frame clones and lacks some. This sample has approximately 140,000 clones; around nine tenths occur once, and the top ten carry 18%. The sample comprised peripheral blood. The receptors here all came from a man aged 45-60 years with active or convalescent COVID-19.

In DNA, the CDR3 is TGCGCCAGCAGCTTCGACAGGGGGTCTTCCACCCTCCACTTT. It encodes CASSFDRGSSTLHF. The V and J genes are TRBV5-1 and TRBJ1-6, with TRBD1 matching over 9 bases. Germline V gives CDR1 SGHRS, CDR2 YFSETQ. There are 14 residues in the CDR3. The J segment lost 14 bases and the V segment lost 2 bases, leaving 8 bases of the junction unmatched.

In this sample, this clone turned up once. The J gene is TRBJ1-6, the V gene TRBV20-1; 10 nucleotides line up with TRBD1. CDR3 size: 16 residues. Trimming took 3 bases from V and 8 from J; bases not matched to a gene: 10. Germline CDR1 and CDR2: DFQATT and SNEGSKA (reference sequence). The CDR3 here is CSASFVDGTGDSPLHF. The CDR3 region has the DNA TGCAGTGCTAGTTTCGTGGATGGGACAGGGGATTCACCCCTCCACTTT.

The chain uses TRBV27 and TRBJ2-5; TRBD2 matches 15 bases. CDR1 is MNHEY and CDR2 is SMNVEV in the germline V gene (reference sequence). V dropped 8 bases and J dropped 1; count of bases not matched to a gene: 2. This CDR3 region has 15 residues. The CDR3, as DNA: TGTGCCAGCGGGACTAGCGGGAGGTCCCAAGAGACCCAGTACTTC. Amino acid sequence: CASGTSGRSQETQYF.

The rearrangement joins TRBV19 to TRBJ1-5; D gene uncertain. V was trimmed by 5 bases and J by 4 bases, leaving 6 bases between them. This CDR3 is 12 amino acids long. Germline V gives CDR1 LNHDA, CDR2 SQIVND (reference sequence). CDR3 bases: TGTGCCAGTAGTTTTACAAATCAGCCCCAGCATTTT. As protein: CASSFTNQPQHF. Drawing the rest from reference TRBV19 and TRBJ1-5, the complete variable domain is DGGITQSPKYLFRKEGQNVTLSCEQNLNHDAMYWYRQDPGQGLRLIYYSQIVNDFQKGDIAEGYSVSREKKESFPLTVTSAQKNPTAFYLCASSFTNQPQHFGDGTRLSIL.

V and J are TRBV5-6 and TRBJ1-1; no definite D call. Trimming shortened V by 1 base and J by 2 bases, and 9 bases separated the two germline ends. CDR1 and CDR2 from the germline V gene are SGHDT and YYEEEE. The CDR3 consists of 14 residues. CDR3 loop: CASSLLGTNTEAFF. The CDR3 DNA follows: TGTGCCAGCAGCTTGTTGGGCACCAACACTGAAGCTTTCTTT.

Here the CDR3 DNA reads TGTGCCAGCAGCGCGAGGACAGGCTCAACCGGGGAGCTGTTTTTT. Translation gives CASSARTGSTGELFF. The J gene is TRBJ2-2, the V gene TRBV9, with 7 positions matching TRBD1. After removal of 3 bases from V and 5 bases from J, the junction contained 7 bases not matched to a gene. CDR3 length equals 15 residues. Looked up from germline, CDR1 is SGDLS and CDR2 is YYNGEE. Based on the CDR3 plus reference TRBV9 and TRBJ2-2, the full variable domain is DSGVTQTPKHLITATGQRVTLRCSPRSGDLSVYWYQQSLDQGLQFLIQYYNGEERAKGNILERFSAQQFPDLHSELNLSSLELGDSALYFCASSARTGSTGELFFGEGSRLTVL.

The gene calls are TRBV18 and TRBJ1-6; 8 positions match TRBD1. Germline CDR1 KGHSH, CDR2 LQKENI. J lost 8 bases, V lost 1 base, and 4 bases had no gene match. The length of the CDR3 is 15 residues. CDR3 sequence: CASSPQDRVYSPLHF. For the CDR3, the DNA is TGTGCCAGCTCACCACAGGACAGGGTGTATTCACCCCTCCACTTT.

V and J are TRBV11-3 and TRBJ2-3, with TRBD2 matching over 9 bases. This CDR3 region has 18 residues. V lost 0 bases, J lost 3 bases, and 10 bases stayed unmatched. The germline gives CDR1 SGHNT, CDR2 YENEEA. This chain's CDR3 is CASSLDSALAGTTDTQYF. In DNA form, the CDR3 reads TGTGCCAGCAGCTTAGATTCCGCGCTAGCGGGGACAACAGATACGCAGTATTTT.

V and J are TRBV18 and TRBJ1-2; TRBD1 might be the D (5 bases). This CDR3 is built from 14 residues. The germline CDR1 and CDR2 sequences are KGHSH and LQKENI. V was clipped by 6 bases and J by 1 base, with 12 bases between them. In DNA, the CDR3 is TGTGCCAGCTCCCAGGGACTGCTTAACTATGGCTACACCTTC. Amino acid sequence: CASSQGLLNYGYTF.

This chain links TRBV29-1 with TRBJ2-3; D is possibly TRBD2 (5 bases). Germline CDR1 and CDR2: SQVTM and ANQGSEA. With 7 bases removed from V and 1 base from J, the gap between germline ends came to 15 bases. This CDR3 is built from 14 residues. The CDR3 coding sequence is TGCAGCGGTGGAGGTCTAGCTGGCACAGATACGCAGTATTTT. Amino acid sequence: CSGGGLAGTDTQYF.

V is TRBV4-3 and J is TRBJ2-7; 7 nucleotides align to TRBD2. J lost 0 bases, V lost 4 bases, and 15 bases had no gene match. This CDR3 spans 18 amino acids. From germline, CDR1 is LGHNA and CDR2 YSLEER. CDR3 bases: TGCGCCAGCAGCCGGGGAGCGGGGAGTTCTCCTAGCTCCTACGAGCAGTACTTC. It yields the protein CASSRGAGSSPSSYEQYF.

V and J are TRBV6-2 or TRBV6-3 and TRBJ2-6; the match to TRBD1 covers 7 bases. Trimming at V came to 5 bases and at J to 2 bases, leaving 6 bases not matched to a gene. Germline CDR1 reads MNHEY; CDR2 reads SVGEGT. CDR3 length: 16 amino acids. CDR3 amino acids: CASSRQGPAGANVLTF. CDR3 nucleotide sequence: TGTGCCAGCAGTAGACAGGGCCCCGCTGGGGCCAACGTCCTGACTTTC.